The 6 T cell receptor beta chains below were found in one sample sequenced in a study of beta chain features in type 1 diabetes. These receptors' antigens are unknown. Study outcomes and limitations: All four CD4+ subsets of Type 1 diabetes patients contained TCRB CDR3s that were moderately but significantly shorter.

TCRB transcripts that were expressed got sequenced, as all of the isolated RNA had been reverse transcribed. Profiling relied on immunoSEQ multiplex PCR, and the TCRdb table lists in-frame clones only, not all of them. Seen here are 630,000 or so clones, over 13% observed once, and the top ten hold nearly 0.04%. Sequenced sample: naive CD4+ T cells from blood. The receptors shown here come from a man aged 18 to 30 with type 1 diabetes.

This clone turned up a few times. The same CDR3 can be traced to other DNA sequences in this sample. The chain uses TRBV2 and TRBJ1-5; a possible D gene is TRBD1 (5 bases). V lost 4 bases, J lost 4 bases, and 8 bases lay in between. The V gene's germline CDR1 is SNHLY and CDR2 FYNNEI. This CDR3 region has 13 residues. This CDR3 is CASSGGGNQPQHF. In DNA, the CDR3 is TGTGCCAGCAGTGGCGGGGGGAATCAGCCCCAGCATTTT.

This clone was observed a few times. The chain uses TRBV6-4 and TRBJ2-1; maybe TRBD2 (6 bases). Trimming took 4 bases from V and 6 from J, leaving 16 bases between them. CDR1 MRHNA and CDR2 SNTAGT come from the germline V gene. The CDR3 spans 15 residues. For the CDR3, the DNA is TGTGCCAGCAGTGGGGGACTCCCTTTCGGCAATGAGCAGTTCTTC. This translates into CASSGGLPFGNEQFF.

The table lists this clone with a few counts. J is TRBJ2-1 and V is TRBV30, with D unclear. The V gene lost 2 bases and the J gene lost 8 bases, with 16 bases spanning the gap. CDR3 length: 14 residues. Looked up from germline, CDR1 is GTSNPN and CDR2 is SVGIG (reference sequence). The CDR3 sequence: CAWSPGGLRDEQFF. CDR3 in DNA: TGTGCCTGGAGTCCCGGTGGCCTTAGGGATGAGCAGTTCTTC. Based on the CDR3 plus reference TRBV30 and TRBJ2-1, the full variable domain is SQTIHQWPATLVQPVGSPLSLECTVEGTSNPNLYWYRQAAGRGLQLLFYSVGIGQISSEVPQNLSASRPQDRQFILSSKKLLLSDSGFYLCAWSPGGLRDEQFFGPGTRLTVL.

The chain employs TRBV5-4 and TRBJ2-2, with D unclear. Germline lookup yields CDR1 SGHNT and CDR2 YYREEE (reference sequence). The CDR3 loop spans 13 amino acids. Trimming cost V 1 base and J 3 bases, with 4 bases left between them. CDR3 sequence reads: CASSLIDTGELFF. DNA of the CDR3: TGTGCCAGCAGCTTGATAGACACCGGGGAGCTGTTTTTT.

CDR3 coding DNA: TGCGCCAGCAGCCCCGACCTCGGCACAGATACGCAGTATTTT. It is translated as CASSPDLGTDTQYF. The chain employs TRBV5-1 and TRBJ2-3; D remains unclear. Trimming cost V 4 bases and J 1 base, with 10 bases left between them. The CDR3 loop spans 14 amino acids. CDR1 SGHRS and CDR2 YFSETQ come from the germline V gene. Using reference TRBV5-1 and TRBJ2-3 for the parts outside the CDR3, the full variable domain is KAGVTQTPRYLIKTRGQQVTLSCSPISGHRSVSWYQQTPGQGLQFLFEYFSETQRNKGNFPGRFSGRQFSNSRSEMNVSTLELGDSALYLCASSPDLGTDTQYFGPGTRLTVL.

The chain employs TRBV2 and TRBJ2-4; TRBD2 is a possible D gene (5 bases). With 0 bases removed from V and 11 bases from J, the gap between germline ends came to 8 bases. This CDR3 is 12 amino acids long. CDR1 is SNHLY, CDR2 FYNNEI, per germline. The CDR3 bases are TGTGCCAGCAGTGAAGCAGGGAGCCTTCAGTACTTC. Protein: CASSEAGSLQYF. Using reference TRBV2 and TRBJ2-4 for the parts outside the CDR3, the full variable domain is EPEVTQTPSHQVTQMGQEVILRCVPISNHLYFYWYRQILGQKVEFLVSFYNNEISEKSEIFDDQFSVERPDGSNFTLKIRSTKLEDSAMYFCASSEAGSLQYFGAGTRLSVL.